One T cell receptor beta chain is described in this entry. The data were produced by immunoSEQ multiplex PCR, yet TCRdb's version contains in-frame clones alone and is incomplete. The data contain about 410,000 clones, around 90% of them singletons. V gave up 2 bases and J gave up 6 bases, with 10 bases separating them. Looked up from germline, CDR1 is SGHRS and CDR2 is YFSETQ. CDR3 length: 13 residues. These data belong to a study of control samples from healthy donors and cancer patients. The sequenced sample consisted of PBMCs. The source is a man between 40 and 49 years old with head and neck cancer. This chain links TRBV5-1 with TRBJ2-3; no clear D gene. The CDR3 nucleotides read TGCGCCAGCAGCTTTAACCTAGGGGATACGCAGTATTTT. Amino acid sequence: CASSFNLGDTQYF.